The clone carrying this T cell receptor beta chain has a handful of counts. Its specificity is not known. This cohort consisted of healthy bone marrow donors. Donors sampled were nominally healthy, though unrecorded immune exposures were likely. The PCR employed 60 Vbeta primers together with 13 Jbeta primers. Only in-frame clones appear in the TCRdb table, and some are missing; sequencing was by immunoSEQ multiplex PCR. This sample has 150,000 to 200,000 clones, with 70% found just once. The entry originates in a study of cytomegalovirus exposure and HLA in healthy donors. Study conclusions and caveats: Available immune exposure information covered CMV serostatus only.

Looked up from germline, CDR1 is MNHNS and CDR2 is SASEGT. The CDR3 covers 13 residues. Trimming took off 2 bases at V and 10 bases at J, with 12 bases between the two ends. This chain connects TRBV6-1 to TRBJ1-3; TRBD1 is a possible D gene (6 bases). This TCR came from a man between 18 and 35 years old in good health and CMV-seropositive. The specimen was PBMCs. The chain's CDR3 is CASSERTAKTIYF. The CDR3 coding sequence is TGTGCCAGCAGTGAAAGGACAGCTAAGACCATATATTTT.